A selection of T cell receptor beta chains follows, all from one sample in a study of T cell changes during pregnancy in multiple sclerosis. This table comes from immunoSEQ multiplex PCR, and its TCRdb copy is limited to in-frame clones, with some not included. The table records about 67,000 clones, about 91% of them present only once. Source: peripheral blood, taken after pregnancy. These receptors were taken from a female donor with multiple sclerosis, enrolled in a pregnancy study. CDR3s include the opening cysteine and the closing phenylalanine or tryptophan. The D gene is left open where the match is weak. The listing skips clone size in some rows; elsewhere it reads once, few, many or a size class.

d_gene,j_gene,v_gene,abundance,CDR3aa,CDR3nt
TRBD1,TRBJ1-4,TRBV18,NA,CASSPLDRARDEKLFF,TGTGCCAGCTCACCCCTGGACAGGGCCAGAGATGAAAAACTGTTTTTT
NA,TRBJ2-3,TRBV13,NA,CASSLEGDLDTQYF,TGTGCCAGCAGCTTAGAGGGGGATCTGGATACGCAGTATTTT
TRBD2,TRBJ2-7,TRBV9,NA,CASSASGGFSYEQYF,TGTGCCAGCAGCGCTAGCGGAGGGTTCTCCTACGAGCAGTACTTC
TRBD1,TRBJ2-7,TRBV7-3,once,CASSLTLTGLDEQYF,TGTGCCAGCAGCTTAACCTTGACAGGGTTGGACGAGCAGTACTTC
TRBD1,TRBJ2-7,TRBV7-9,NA,CASSSAQGEYF,TGTGCCAGCAGTTCCGCCCAGGGGGAATACTTC
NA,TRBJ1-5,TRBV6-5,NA,CASSYSHGSNQPQHF,TGTGCCAGCAGTTACTCGCACGGGAGCAATCAGCCCCAGCATTTT
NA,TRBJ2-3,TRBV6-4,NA,CASSLTSGSDTQYF,TGTGCCAGCAGTCTAACTTCCGGGTCAGATACGCAGTATTTT
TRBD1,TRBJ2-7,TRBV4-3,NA,CASSQDFFDEGQGTTYEQYF,TGCGCCAGCAGCCAAGATTTTTTTGATGAGGGACAGGGGACAACCTACGAGCAGTACTTC
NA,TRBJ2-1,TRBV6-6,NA,CASSPETASSYNEQFF,TGTGCCAGCAGCCCCGAGACAGCGAGCTCCTACAATGAGCAGTTCTTC
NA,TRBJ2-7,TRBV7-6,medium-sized,CASSPRGGSSYEQYF,TGTGCCAGCAGCCCCCGGGGAGGCTCTTCCTACGAGCAGTACTTC
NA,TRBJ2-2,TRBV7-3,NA,CASSLGENTGELFF,TGTGCCAGCAGCCTGGGAGAGAACACCGGGGAGCTGTTTTTT
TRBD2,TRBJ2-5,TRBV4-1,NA,CASSPPGGTFTTETQYF,TGCGCCAGCAGCCCCCCGGGGGGGACCTTTACTACGGAGACCCAGTACTTC
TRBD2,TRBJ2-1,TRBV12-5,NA,CASGLRLAGDNEQFF,TGTGCTAGTGGTTTGAGACTAGCGGGAGACAATGAGCAGTTCTTC
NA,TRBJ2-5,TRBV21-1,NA,CASSKGWNGSLETQYF,TGTGCCAGCAGCAAAGGTTGGAACGGGAGCTTGGAGACCCAGTACTTC
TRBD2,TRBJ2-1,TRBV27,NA,CASSLASGRRNEQFF,TGTGCCAGCAGTTTGGCCAGCGGGAGAAGGAATGAGCAGTTCTTC
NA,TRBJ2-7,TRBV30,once,CAWKGQFEQYF,TGTGCCTGGAAAGGACAGTTCGAGCAGTACTTC
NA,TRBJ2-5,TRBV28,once,CASSAAGETQYF,TGTGCCAGCAGTGCGGCAGGGGAGACCCAGTACTTC
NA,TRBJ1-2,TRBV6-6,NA,CASSYRTGGYGYTF,TGTGCCAGCAGCTATCGTACGGGAGGCTATGGCTACACCTTC
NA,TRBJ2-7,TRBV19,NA,CASSTGPKLIYEQYF,TGTGCCAGTAGTACTGGGCCCAAACTTATCTACGAGCAGTACTTC
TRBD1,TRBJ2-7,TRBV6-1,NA,CAGGRTGVHEQYF,TGTGCCGGGGGGAGGACAGGGGTTCACGAGCAGTACTTC
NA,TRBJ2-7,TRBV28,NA,CASSFNYEQYF,TGTGCCAGCAGTTTCAACTACGAGCAGTACTTC
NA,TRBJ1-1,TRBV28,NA,CASSPYGQLNTEAFF,TGTGCCAGCAGTCCCTATGGACAGCTGAACACTGAAGCTTTCTTT
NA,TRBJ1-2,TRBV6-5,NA,CASSYSRGGDGYTF,TGTGCCAGCAGTTACTCAAGGGGGGGCGATGGCTACACCTTC
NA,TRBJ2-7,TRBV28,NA,CASRQGAYEQYF,TGTGCCAGCAGACAGGGCGCCTACGAGCAGTACTTC
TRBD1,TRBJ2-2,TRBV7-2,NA,CASSLAQGANTGELFF,TGTGCCAGCAGCTTAGCGCAGGGGGCGAACACCGGGGAGCTGTTTTTT
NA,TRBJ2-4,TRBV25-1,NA,CASSDSGLGNIQYF,TGTGCCAGCAGTGATTCAGGGCTGGGAAACATTCAGTACTTC
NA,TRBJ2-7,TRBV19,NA,CASSMGGEFYEQYF,TGTGCCAGTAGTATGGGGGGAGAGTTCTACGAGCAGTACTTC
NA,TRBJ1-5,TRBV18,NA,CASSPGGAQPQHF,TGTGCCAGCTCCCCTGGGGGGGCTCAGCCCCAGCATTTT
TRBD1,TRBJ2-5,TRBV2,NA,CASSAGQGKGQETQYF,TGTGCCAGCAGTGCCGGACAGGGTAAGGGGCAAGAGACCCAGTACTTC
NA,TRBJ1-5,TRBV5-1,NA,CASSEMGQPNQPQHF,TGCGCCAGCAGCGAAATGGGCCAGCCGAATCAGCCCCAGCATTTT
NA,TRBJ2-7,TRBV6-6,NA,CASSYSGQLRSYEQYF,TGTGCCAGCAGTTACTCTGGACAACTCCGCTCCTACGAGCAGTACTTC
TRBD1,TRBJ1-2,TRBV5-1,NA,CASSYSTGTGPWYGYTF,TGCGCCAGCAGCTATAGTACCGGGACAGGCCCGTGGTATGGCTACACCTTC
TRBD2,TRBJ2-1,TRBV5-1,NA,CASSEIAGAYNEQFF,TGCGCCAGCAGCGAGATAGCGGGAGCGTACAATGAGCAGTTCTTC
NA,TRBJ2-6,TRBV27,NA,CASSLLGRSTSGANVLTF,TGTGCCAGCAGTTTATTGGGGAGGAGCACTTCTGGGGCCAACGTCCTGACTTTC
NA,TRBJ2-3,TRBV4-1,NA,CASSQNSGESTDTQYF,TGCGCCAGCAGCCAGAATTCGGGGGAGAGCACAGATACGCAGTATTTT
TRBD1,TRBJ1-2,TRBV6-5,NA,CASRDRRYGYTF,TGTGCCAGCAGGGACAGGCGTTATGGCTACACCTTC
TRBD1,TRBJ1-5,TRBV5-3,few,CARSYRQGPYSNQPQHF,TGTGCCAGAAGCTACCGACAGGGCCCCTATAGCAATCAGCCCCAGCATTTT
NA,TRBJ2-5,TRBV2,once,CASNQAGSQETQYF,TGTGCCAGCAACCAGGCGGGATCCCAAGAGACCCAGTACTTC
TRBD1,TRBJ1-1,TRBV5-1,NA,CASSLEGTGGIGTEAFF,TGCGCCAGCAGCTTGGAGGGGACAGGCGGTATTGGGACTGAAGCTTTCTTT
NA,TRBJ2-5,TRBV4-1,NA,CASSQLTGETQYF,TGCGCCAGCAGCCAACTGACAGGAGAGACCCAGTACTTC
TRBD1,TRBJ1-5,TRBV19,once,CASSGGTAYNQPQHF,TGTGCCAGTAGTGGCGGGACAGCTTACAATCAGCCCCAGCATTTT
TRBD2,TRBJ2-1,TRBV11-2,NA,CASSLVVAGGRGFF,TGTGCCAGCAGCTTAGTAGTAGCGGGAGGCCGGGGGTTCTTC
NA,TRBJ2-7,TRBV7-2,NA,CASSLGAGSYEQYF,TGTGCCAGCAGCTTAGGGGCTGGTAGCTACGAGCAGTACTTC
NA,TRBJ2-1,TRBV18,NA,CASSPQGSPSVKNEQFF,TGTGCCAGCTCACCCCAAGGCTCCCCTAGCGTAAAAAATGAGCAGTTCTTC
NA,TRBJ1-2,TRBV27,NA,CASSPNYGYTF,TGTGCCAGCAGTCCAAACTATGGCTACACCTTC
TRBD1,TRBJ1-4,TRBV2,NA,CASSDLPGQIPTNEKLFF,TGTGCCAGCAGCGATCTTCCGGGACAGATCCCAACTAATGAAAAACTGTTTTTT
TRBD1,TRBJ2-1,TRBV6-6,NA,CASSWDRQGYNEQFF,TGTGCCAGCAGTTGGGACAGGCAAGGATACAATGAGCAGTTCTTC
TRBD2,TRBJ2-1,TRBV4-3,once,CASSQEPSAGVHDEQFF,TGCGCCAGCAGCCAAGAGCCTTCAGCGGGAGTTCACGATGAGCAGTTCTTC
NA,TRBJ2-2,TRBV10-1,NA,CASRAGTGELFF,TGCGCCAGCAGGGCTGGTACCGGGGAGCTGTTTTTT
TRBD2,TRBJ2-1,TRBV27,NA,CASSLFVAGDNEQFF,TGTGCCAGCAGTTTATTCGTAGCGGGGGACAATGAGCAGTTCTTC
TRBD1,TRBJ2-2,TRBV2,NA,CASKERGQANTGELFF,TGTGCCAGCAAAGAAAGGGGACAGGCGAACACCGGGGAGCTGTTTTTT
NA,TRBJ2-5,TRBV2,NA,CASSEVGGQETQYF,TGTGCCAGCAGTGAAGTTGGAGGACAGGAGACCCAGTACTTC
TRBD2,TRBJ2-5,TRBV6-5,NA,CASHLAGVQETQYF,TGTGCCAGCCACCTGGCGGGAGTGCAGGAGACCCAGTACTTC
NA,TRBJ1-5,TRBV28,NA,CASWTLDYQPQHF,TGTGCCAGTTGGACCCTGGACTATCAGCCCCAGCATTTT
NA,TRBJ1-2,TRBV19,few,CASSMGRATNYGYTF,TGTGCCAGTAGTATGGGCAGAGCCACTAACTATGGCTACACCTTC